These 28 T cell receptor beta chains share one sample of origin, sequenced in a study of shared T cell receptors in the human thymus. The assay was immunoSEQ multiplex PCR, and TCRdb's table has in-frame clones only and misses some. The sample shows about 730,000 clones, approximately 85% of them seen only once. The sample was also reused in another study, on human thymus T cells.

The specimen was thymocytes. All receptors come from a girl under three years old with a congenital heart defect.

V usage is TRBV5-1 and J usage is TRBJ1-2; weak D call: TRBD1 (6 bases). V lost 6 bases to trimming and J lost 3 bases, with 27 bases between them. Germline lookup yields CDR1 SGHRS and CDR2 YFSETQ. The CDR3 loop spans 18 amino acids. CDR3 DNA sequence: TGCGCCAGCAACTCAAGACCTCTCGGGACAAAGGGGTACTATGGCTACACCTTC. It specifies CASNSRPLGTKGYYGYTF. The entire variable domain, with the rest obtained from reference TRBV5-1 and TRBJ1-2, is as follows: KAGVTQTPRYLIKTRGQQVTLSCSPISGHRSVSWYQQTPGQGLQFLFEYFSETQRNKGNFPGRFSGRQFSNSRSEMNVSTLELGDSALYLCASNSRPLGTKGYYGYTFGSGTRLTVV.

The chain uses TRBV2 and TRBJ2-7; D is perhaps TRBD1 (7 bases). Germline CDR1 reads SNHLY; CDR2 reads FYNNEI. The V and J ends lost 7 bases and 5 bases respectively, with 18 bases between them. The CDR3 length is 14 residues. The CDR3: CASKGGAGSHEQYF. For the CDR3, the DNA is TGTGCCAGCAAAGGGGGCGCGGGGTCGCACGAGCAGTACTTC.

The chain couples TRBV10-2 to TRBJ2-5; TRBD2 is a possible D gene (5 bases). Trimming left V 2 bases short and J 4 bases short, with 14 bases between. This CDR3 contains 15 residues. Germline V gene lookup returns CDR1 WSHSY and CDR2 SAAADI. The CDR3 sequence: CASSERDEGRETQYF. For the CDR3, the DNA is TGCGCCAGCAGTGAGAGAGACGAGGGTCGAGAGACCCAGTACTTC.

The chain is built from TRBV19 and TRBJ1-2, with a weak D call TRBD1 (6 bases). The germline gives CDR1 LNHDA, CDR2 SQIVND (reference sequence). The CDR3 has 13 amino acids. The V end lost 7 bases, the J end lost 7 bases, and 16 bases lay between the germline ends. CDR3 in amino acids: CASTKGTGPGYTF. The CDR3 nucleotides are TGTGCCAGTACAAAGGGCACAGGGCCTGGCTACACCTTC.

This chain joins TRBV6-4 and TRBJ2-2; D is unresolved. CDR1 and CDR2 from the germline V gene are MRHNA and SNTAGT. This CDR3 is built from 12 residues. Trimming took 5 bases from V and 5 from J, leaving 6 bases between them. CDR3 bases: TGTGCCAGCAGTAATAATACCGGGGAGCTGTTTTTT. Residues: CASSNNTGELFF.

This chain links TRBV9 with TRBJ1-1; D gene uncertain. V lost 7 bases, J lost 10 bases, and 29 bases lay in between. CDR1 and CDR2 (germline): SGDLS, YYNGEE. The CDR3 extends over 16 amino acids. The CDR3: CASRPFNDNLLRRAFF. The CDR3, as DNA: TGTGCCAGCCGTCCTTTTAATGACAATCTCTTAAGGCGAGCTTTCTTT.

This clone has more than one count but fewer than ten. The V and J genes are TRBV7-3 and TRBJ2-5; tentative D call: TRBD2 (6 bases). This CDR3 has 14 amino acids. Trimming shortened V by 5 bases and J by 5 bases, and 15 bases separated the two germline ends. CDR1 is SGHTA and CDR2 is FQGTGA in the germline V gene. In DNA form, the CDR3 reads TGTGCCAGCAGCCCGATGGGACTGGTTGAGACCCAGTACTTC. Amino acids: CASSPMGLVETQYF.

CDR3 region: CASSQQGRTEAFF. The CDR3 DNA reads as TGCGCCAGCAGCCAGCAAGGGAGGACTGAAGCTTTCTTT. The chain recombines TRBV4-3 with TRBJ1-1; D unclear. CDR3 length: 13 amino acids. In germline, CDR1 is LGHNA, CDR2 YSLEER. The V end was cut by 3 bases, the J end by 5 bases, with 10 bases between.

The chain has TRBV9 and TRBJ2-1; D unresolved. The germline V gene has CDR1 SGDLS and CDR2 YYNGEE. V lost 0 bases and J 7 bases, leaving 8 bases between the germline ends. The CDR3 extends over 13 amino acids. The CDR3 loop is CASSVALRNEQFF. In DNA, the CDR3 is TGTGCCAGCAGCGTAGCTCTCCGGAATGAGCAGTTCTTC.

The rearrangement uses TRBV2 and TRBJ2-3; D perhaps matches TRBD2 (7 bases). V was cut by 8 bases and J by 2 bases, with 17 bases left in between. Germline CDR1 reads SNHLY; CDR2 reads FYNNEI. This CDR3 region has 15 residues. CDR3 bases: TGTGCCAGCGGGGAGGGGGGGCTTACCACAGATACGCAGTATTTT. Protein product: CASGEGGLTTDTQYF.

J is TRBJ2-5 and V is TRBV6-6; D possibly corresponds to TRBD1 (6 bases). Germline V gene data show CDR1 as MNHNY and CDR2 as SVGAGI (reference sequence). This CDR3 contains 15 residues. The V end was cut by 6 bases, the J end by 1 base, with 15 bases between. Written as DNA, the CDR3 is TGTGCCAGCAGCCCCAGGGGTCCCCGCCAAGAGACCCAGTACTTC. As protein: CASSPRGPRQETQYF.

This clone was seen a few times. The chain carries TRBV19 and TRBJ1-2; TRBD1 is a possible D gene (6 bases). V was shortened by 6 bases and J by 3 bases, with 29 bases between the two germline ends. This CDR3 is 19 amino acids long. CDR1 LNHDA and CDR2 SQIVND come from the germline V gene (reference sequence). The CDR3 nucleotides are TGTGCCAGTAGACGGGCAGGGGTGACTACTATTAAGGACCACTATGGCTACACCTTC. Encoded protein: CASRRAGVTTIKDHYGYTF.

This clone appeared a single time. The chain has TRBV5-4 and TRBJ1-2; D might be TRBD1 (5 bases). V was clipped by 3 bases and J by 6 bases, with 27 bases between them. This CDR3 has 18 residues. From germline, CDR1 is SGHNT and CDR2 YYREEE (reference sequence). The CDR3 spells CASSSNSTSRENENGYTF. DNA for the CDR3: TGTGCCAGCAGCTCCAACTCCACTAGCAGGGAAAACGAGAATGGCTACACCTTC.

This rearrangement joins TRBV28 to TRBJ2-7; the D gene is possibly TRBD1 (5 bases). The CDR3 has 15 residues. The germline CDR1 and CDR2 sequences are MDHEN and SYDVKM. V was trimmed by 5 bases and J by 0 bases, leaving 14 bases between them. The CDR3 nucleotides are TGTGCCAGCAGTCCAACGACAGAACTCTCCTACGAGCAGTACTTC. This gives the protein CASSPTTELSYEQYF.

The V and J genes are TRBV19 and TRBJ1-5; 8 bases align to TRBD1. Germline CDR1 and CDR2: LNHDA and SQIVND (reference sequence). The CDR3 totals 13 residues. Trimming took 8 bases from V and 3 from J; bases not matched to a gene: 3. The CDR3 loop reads CASHRGYNQPQHF. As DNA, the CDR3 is TGTGCCAGTCACAGGGGGTACAATCAGCCCCAGCATTTT.

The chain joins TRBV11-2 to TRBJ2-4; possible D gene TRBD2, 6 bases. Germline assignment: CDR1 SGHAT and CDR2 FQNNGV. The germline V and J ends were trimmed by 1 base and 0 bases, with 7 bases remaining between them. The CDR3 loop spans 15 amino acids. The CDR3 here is CASSLGGEAKNIQYF. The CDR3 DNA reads TGTGCCAGCAGCTTAGGGGGGGAAGCCAAAAACATTCAGTACTTC.

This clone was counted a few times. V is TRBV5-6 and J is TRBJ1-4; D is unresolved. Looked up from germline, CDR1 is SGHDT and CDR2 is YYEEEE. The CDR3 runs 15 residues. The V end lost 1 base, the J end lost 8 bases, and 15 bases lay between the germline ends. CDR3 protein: CASSLRPRVDEKLFF. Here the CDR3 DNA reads TGTGCCAGCAGCTTGCGACCTCGGGTTGACGAAAAACTGTTTTTT.

CDR3 DNA: TGTGCCAGCAGCTCTACCGGGACAGACAACACCGGGGAGCTGTTTTTT. Protein: CASSSTGTDNTGELFF. V is TRBV7-9 and J is TRBJ2-2; TRBD1 matches 7 bases. The germline CDR1 and CDR2 sequences are SEHNR and FQNEAQ (reference sequence). CDR3 length: 16 residues. V was clipped by 4 bases and J by 2 bases; unmatched bases: 7.

The CDR3 region is CASSQVQESPYGYTF. CDR3 DNA: TGCGCCAGCAGCCAAGTGCAGGAATCTCCCTATGGCTACACCTTC. The J gene is TRBJ1-2, the V gene TRBV4-1; D gene unclear. CDR1 and CDR2 (germline): MGHRA, YSYEKL. Between the trimmed V and J ends, which lost 1 base and 4 bases, there was a span of 13 bases. The CDR3 spans 15 residues.

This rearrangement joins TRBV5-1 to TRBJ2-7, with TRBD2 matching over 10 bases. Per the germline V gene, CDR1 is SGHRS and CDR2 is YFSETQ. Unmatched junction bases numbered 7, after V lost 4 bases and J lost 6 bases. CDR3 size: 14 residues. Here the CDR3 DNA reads TGCGCCAGCAGCCATAAAGCGGGGGGGCGCGAGCAGTACTTC. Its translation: CASSHKAGGREQYF.

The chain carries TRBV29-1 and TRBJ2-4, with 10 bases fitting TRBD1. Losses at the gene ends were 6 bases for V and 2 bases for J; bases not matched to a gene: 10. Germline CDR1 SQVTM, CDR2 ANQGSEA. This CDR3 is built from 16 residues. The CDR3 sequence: CSVSSGQGVTKNIQYF. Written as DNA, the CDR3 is TGCAGCGTCAGCAGTGGACAGGGGGTGACCAAAAACATTCAGTACTTC. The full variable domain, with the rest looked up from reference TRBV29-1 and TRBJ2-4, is SAVISQKPSRDICQRGTSLTIQCQVDSQVTMMFWYRQQPGQSLTLIATANQGSEATYESGFVIDKFPISRPNLTFSTLTVSNMSPEDSSIYLCSVSSGQGVTKNIQYFGAGTRLSVL.

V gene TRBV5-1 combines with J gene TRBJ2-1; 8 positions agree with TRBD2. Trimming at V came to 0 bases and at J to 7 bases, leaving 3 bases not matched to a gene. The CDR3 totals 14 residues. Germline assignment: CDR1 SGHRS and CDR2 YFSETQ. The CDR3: CASSLGVAGNEQFF. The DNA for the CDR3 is TGCGCCAGCAGCTTGGGTGTAGCGGGGAATGAGCAGTTCTTC.

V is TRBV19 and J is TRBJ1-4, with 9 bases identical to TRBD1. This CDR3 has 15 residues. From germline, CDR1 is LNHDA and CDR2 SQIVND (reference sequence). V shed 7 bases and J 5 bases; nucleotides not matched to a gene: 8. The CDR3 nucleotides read TGTGCCAGTAAGCGAACCGGGACAGGGAATGAAAAACTGTTTTTT. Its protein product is CASKRTGTGNEKLFF.

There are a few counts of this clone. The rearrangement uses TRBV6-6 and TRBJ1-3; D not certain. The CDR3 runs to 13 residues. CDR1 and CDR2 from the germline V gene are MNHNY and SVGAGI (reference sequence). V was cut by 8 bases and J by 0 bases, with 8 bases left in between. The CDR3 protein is CASRLSSGNTIYF. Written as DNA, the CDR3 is TGTGCCAGCCGACTGAGCTCTGGAAACACCATATATTTT.

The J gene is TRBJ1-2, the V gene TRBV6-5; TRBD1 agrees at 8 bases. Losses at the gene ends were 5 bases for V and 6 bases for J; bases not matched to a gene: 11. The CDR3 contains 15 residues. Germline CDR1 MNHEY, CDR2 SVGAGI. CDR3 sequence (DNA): TGTGCCAGCAGTCAGCTTCCACAGGGGGGCGATGGCTACACCTTC. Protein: CASSQLPQGGDGYTF.

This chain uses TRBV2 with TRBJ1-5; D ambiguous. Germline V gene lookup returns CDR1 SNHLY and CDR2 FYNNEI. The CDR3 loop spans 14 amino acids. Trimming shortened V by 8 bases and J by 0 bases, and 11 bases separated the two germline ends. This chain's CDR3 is CASGPADSNQPQHF. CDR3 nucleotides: TGTGCCAGCGGCCCAGCGGATAGCAATCAGCCCCAGCATTTT.

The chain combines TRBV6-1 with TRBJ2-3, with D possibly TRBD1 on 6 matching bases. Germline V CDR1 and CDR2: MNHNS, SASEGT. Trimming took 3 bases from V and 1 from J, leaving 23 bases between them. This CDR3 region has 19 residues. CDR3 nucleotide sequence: TGTGCCAGCAGTGACCAACGAGGGGGTTTCCCTCGCGGCACAGATACGCAGTATTTT. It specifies CASSDQRGGFPRGTDTQYF.

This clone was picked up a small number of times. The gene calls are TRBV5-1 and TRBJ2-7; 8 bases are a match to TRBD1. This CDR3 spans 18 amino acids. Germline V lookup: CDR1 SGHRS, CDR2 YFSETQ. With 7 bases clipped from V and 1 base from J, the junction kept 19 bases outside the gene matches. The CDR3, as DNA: TGCGCCAGCCAAAGGGCCGACAGGGGTCGATATTATTCCTACGAGCAGTACTTC. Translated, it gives CASQRADRGRYYSYEQYF.